This T cell receptor (beta chain) emerged from a study of cytomegalovirus exposure and HLA in healthy donors. Repertoires were generated with immunoSEQ multiplex PCR, while TCRdb's copy carries only in-frame clones and drops some. The table includes under 250,000 clones, around 86% detected once. The V end was cut by 8 bases, the J end by 5 bases, with 15 bases between. The CDR3 is 13 amino acids. CDR1 is MDHEN and CDR2 is SYDVKM in the germline V gene. The sample holds a few counts of this clone. Antigen specificity is unknown. Broader study findings: Later, an analysis found that TCR clusters from the first cohort tended to co-occur in the roughly 110 validation repertoires. High sensitivity and specificity were reportedly achieved when the classifier diagnosed cytomegalovirus status.

This sequence joins TRBV28 and TRBJ1-1; D not certain. The source material was PBMCs. This TCR came from a woman aged 18-29 years in good health and CMV-seropositive. CDR3 protein: CASWTLGWTEAFF. In nucleotides, the CDR3 is TGTGCCAGCTGGACTCTCGGTTGGACTGAAGCTTTCTTT.